This entry is about one T cell receptor beta chain. This specimen comes from a study of blood T cell repertoires in COVID-19. Study background: Acute and convalescent COVID-19 specimens originated in the United States, Italy and Spain.

Trimming left V 6 bases short and J 3 bases short, with 22 bases between. This CDR3 is 17 amino acids long. Germline V CDR1 and CDR2: PRHDT, FYEKMQ (reference sequence). Original handling: Amplification of reference gene primers provided the estimated nucleated cell counts. Clones were sequenced by immunoSEQ multiplex PCR, and TCRdb holds only the in-frame ones, with some missing. That table gives V, J and clone size, and the DNA gave D and trimming. The table records approximately 97,000 clones, about 85% of them present only once. V and J are TRBV13 and TRBJ2-3, with D possibly matching TRBD1 (5 bases). Sequenced sample: peripheral blood. The clonotype was recovered from a man over 45 with active COVID-19. The CDR3: CASSRQTGHGGTDTQYF. DNA for the CDR3: TGTGCCAGCAGTCGACAGACGGGCCACGGTGGAACAGATACGCAGTATTTT.